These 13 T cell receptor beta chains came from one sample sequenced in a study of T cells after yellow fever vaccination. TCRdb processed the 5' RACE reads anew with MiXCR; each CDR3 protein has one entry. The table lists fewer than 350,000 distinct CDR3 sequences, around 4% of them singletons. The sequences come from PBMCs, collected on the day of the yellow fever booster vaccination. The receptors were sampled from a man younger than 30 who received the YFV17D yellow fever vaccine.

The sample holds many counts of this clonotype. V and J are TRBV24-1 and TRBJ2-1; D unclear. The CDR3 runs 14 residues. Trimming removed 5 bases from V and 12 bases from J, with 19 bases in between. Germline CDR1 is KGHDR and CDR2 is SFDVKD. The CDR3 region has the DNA TGTGCCACCAGTGCGGCAGGTAGTCCCAACGGGCAGTTCTTC. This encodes CATSAAGSPNGQFF.

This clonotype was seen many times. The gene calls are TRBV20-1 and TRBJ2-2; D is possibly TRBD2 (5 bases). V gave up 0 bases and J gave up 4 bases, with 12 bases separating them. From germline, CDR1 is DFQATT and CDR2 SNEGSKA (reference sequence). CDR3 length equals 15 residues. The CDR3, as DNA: TGCAGTGCTAGAGATGGGCTCCGGGGCACCGGGGAGCTGTTTTTT. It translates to CSARDGLRGTGELFF.

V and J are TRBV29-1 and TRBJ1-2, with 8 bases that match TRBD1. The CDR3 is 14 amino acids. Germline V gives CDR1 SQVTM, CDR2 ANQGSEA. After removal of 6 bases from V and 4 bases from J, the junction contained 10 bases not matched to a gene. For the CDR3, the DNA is TGCAGCGTGGAGGACAGGGCCCGCCTCTATGGCTACACCTTC. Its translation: CSVEDRARLYGYTF.

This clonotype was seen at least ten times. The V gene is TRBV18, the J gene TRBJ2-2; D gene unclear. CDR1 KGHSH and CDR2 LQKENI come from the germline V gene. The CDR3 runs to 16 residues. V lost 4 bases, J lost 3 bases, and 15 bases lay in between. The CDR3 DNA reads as TGTGCCAGCTCACTCCCTCACCTGGCTGACACCGGGGAGCTGTTTTTT. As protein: CASSLPHLADTGELFF.

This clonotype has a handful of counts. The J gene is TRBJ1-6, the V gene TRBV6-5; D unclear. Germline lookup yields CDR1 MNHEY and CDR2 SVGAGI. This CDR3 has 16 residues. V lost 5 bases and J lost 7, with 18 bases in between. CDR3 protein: CASSPGLSSPNSPLHF. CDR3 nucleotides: TGTGCCAGCAGTCCCGGATTATCGAGCCCCAATTCACCCCTCCACTTT.

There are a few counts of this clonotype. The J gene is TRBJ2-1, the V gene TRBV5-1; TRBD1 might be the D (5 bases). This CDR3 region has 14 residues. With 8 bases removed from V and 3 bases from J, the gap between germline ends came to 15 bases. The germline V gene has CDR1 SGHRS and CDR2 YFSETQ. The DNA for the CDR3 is TGCGCCAGTTCGGCAGGGATCCACTACAATGAGCAGTTCTTC. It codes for CASSAGIHYNEQFF.

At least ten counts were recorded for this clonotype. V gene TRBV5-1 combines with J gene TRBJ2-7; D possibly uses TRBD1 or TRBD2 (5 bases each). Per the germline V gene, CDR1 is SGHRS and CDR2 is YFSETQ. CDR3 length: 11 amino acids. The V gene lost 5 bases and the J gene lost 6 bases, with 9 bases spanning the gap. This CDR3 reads CASSEGSEQYF. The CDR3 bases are TGCGCCAGCAGTGAGGGGTCCGAGCAGTACTTC.

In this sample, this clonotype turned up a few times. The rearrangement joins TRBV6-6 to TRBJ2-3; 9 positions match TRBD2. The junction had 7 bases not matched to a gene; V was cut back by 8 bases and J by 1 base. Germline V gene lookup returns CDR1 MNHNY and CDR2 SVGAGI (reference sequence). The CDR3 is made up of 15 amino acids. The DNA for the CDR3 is TGTGCCAGCTCCAGGCCTAGCGGGGGCACAGATACGCAGTATTTT. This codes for CASSRPSGGTDTQYF.

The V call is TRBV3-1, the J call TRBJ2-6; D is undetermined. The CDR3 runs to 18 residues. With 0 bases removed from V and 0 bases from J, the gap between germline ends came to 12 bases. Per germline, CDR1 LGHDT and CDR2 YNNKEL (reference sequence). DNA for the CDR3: TGTGCCAGCAGCCAAGAGGTAGGTTTCACCTCTGGGGCCAACGTCCTGACTTTC. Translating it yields CASSQEVGFTSGANVLTF.

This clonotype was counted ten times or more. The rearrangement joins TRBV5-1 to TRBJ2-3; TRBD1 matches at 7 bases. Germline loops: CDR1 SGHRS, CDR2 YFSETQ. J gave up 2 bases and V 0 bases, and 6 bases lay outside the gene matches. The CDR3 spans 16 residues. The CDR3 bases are TGCGCCAGCAGCTTGGTGGACAGGTATTTCACAGATACGCAGTATTTT. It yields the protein CASSLVDRYFTDTQYF.

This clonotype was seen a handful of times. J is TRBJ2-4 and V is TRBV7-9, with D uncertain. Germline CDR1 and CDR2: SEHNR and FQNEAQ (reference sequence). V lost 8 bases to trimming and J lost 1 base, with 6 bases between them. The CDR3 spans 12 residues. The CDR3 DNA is TGTGCCAGCCACGGGGCCAAAAACATTCAGTACTTC. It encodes CASHGAKNIQYF.

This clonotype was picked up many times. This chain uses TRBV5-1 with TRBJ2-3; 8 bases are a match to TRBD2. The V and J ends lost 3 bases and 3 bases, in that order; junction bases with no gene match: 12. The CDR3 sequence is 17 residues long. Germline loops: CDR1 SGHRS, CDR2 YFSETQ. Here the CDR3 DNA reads TGCGCCAGCAGCTCCCATGCCCGGGGGGGCGGTACAGATACGCAGTATTTT. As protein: CASSSHARGGGTDTQYF.

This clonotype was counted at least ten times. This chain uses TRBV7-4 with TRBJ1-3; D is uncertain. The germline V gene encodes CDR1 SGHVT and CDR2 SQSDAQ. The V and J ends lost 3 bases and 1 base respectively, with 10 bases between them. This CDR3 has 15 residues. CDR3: CASSFATGSGNTIYF. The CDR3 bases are TGTGCCAGCAGCTTCGCGACGGGATCTGGAAACACCATATATTTT.